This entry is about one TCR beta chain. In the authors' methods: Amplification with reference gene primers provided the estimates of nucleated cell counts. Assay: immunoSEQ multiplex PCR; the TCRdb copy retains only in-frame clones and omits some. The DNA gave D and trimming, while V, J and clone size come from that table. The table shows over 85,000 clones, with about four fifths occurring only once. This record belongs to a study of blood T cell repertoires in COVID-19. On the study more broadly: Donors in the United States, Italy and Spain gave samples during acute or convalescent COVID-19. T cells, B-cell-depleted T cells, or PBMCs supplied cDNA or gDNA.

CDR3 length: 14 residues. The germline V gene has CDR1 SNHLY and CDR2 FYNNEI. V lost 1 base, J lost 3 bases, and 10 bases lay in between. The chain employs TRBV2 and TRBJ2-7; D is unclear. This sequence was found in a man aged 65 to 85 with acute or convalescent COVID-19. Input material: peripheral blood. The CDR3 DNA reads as TGTGCCAGCAGTGAAGGTGGCGGAATCTACGAGCAGTACTTC. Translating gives CASSEGGGIYEQYF.